A selection of T cell receptor beta chains follows, all from one sample in a study of OX40 agonist ivuxolimab in advanced cancers. Some clones are missing from TCRdb's copy, which holds only in-frame ones; the method was immunoSEQ multiplex PCR. The sample comprises tens of thousands of clones, around 86% of which are singletons, and about 2.1% rests with the top ten. Specimen: CD4+ or CD8+ T cells sorted from blood, collected in a trial of the OX40 agonist ivuxolimab. These TCRs come from an adult with an advanced solid tumor such as melanoma, head and neck, liver or kidney cancer. Both conserved end residues are part of each CDR3. A D gene is named only where the DNA matches it firmly. A row's size may be missing; if present it is once, few, many or a size class.

DNA: TGTGCCAGCAGTCTCCCGGGAACCTCAGATACGCAGTATTTT
CDR3: CASSLPGTSDTQYF
V: TRBV28
D: NA
J: TRBJ2-3
size: NA

DNA: TGTGCCAGCAGGGGACAGGGGGCGAGTCAGCCCCAGCATTTT
CDR3: CASRGQGASQPQHF
V: TRBV6-5
D: TRBD1
J: TRBJ1-5
size: NA

DNA: TGCGCCAGCAGCCTGAGGACTAGCGGGACAGCGAACACCGGGGAGCTGTTTTTT
CDR3: CASSLRTSGTANTGELFF
V: TRBV5-1
D: TRBD2
J: TRBJ2-2
size: NA

DNA: TGCGCCAGCAGCCAACAAACAGGTCCCTACGAGCAGTACTTC
CDR3: CASSQQTGPYEQYF
V: TRBV4-3
D: NA
J: TRBJ2-7
size: NA

DNA: TGTGCCAGCAGCCCGTTGGGGGGCGATACGCAGTATTTT
CDR3: CASSPLGGDTQYF
V: TRBV9
D: NA
J: TRBJ2-3
size: NA

DNA: TGTGCCACCAGCACCGGGACAGGGGACGAGCAGTACTTC
CDR3: CATSTGTGDEQYF
V: TRBV15
D: TRBD1
J: TRBJ2-7
size: NA

DNA: TGTGCCAGCAGCCAAGACGGGGGCGCCAAGGCCGAGCAGTACTTC
CDR3: CASSQDGGAKAEQYF
V: TRBV4-2
D: NA
J: TRBJ2-7
size: NA

DNA: TGTGCCAGCAGCGTAGGGAGGGGAGGAAAACTGTTTTTT
CDR3: CASSVGRGGKLFF
V: TRBV9
D: NA
J: TRBJ1-4
size: NA

DNA: TGTGCCAGCAGCTTAGTTCCCCAGGGGGCCTACGAGCAGTACTTC
CDR3: CASSLVPQGAYEQYF
V: TRBV11-2
D: TRBD1
J: TRBJ2-7
size: NA

DNA: TGTGCCGGAGAGTGGAACACTGAAGCTTTCTTT
CDR3: CAGEWNTEAFF
V: TRBV7-9
D: NA
J: TRBJ1-1
size: few

DNA: TGTGCCAGCTCACCACTGCGAAGTCGGCAGGGGGAGGAAAAACTGTTTTTT
CDR3: CASSPLRSRQGEEKLFF
V: TRBV18
D: TRBD1
J: TRBJ1-4
size: few

DNA: TGTGCTAGTGGTCTGGGGGTTGGGGCGACCAATGAGCAGTTCTTC
CDR3: CASGLGVGATNEQFF
V: TRBV12-5
D: NA
J: TRBJ2-1
size: few

DNA: TGTGCCAGCAGTCCAGGGGTTAGCCAGCCCCAGCATTTT
CDR3: CASSPGVSQPQHF
V: TRBV6-1
D: NA
J: TRBJ1-5
size: NA

DNA: TGCGCCAGCAGCCGGTACAGGGGGCAGCCCTACGAGCAGTACTTC
CDR3: CASSRYRGQPYEQYF
V: TRBV4-1
D: TRBD1
J: TRBJ2-7
size: NA

DNA: TGTGCCAGCAGCAAGGGGACGGAGAACACCGGGGAGCTGTTTTTT
CDR3: CASSKGTENTGELFF
V: TRBV7-6
D: NA
J: TRBJ2-2
size: NA

DNA: TGTGCCAGCAGCCAAGATAAGGGGACAGGGCCGAATGAGCAGTTCTTC
CDR3: CASSQDKGTGPNEQFF
V: TRBV4-2
D: TRBD1
J: TRBJ2-1
size: NA

DNA: TGCGCCAGCAGTGAGTCCCCGAACGGCATTCAGTACTTC
CDR3: CASSESPNGIQYF
V: TRBV10-1
D: NA
J: TRBJ2-4
size: NA